These 30 T cell receptor beta chains were sequenced from one sample in a study of T cell changes during pregnancy in multiple sclerosis. Clones were sequenced by immunoSEQ multiplex PCR, and TCRdb holds only the in-frame ones, with some missing. The sample lists about 64,000 clones; around 90% were seen once. Sequences were derived from peripheral blood, sampled in the second trimester of pregnancy. Every receptor here comes from a female donor with multiple sclerosis, enrolled in a pregnancy study.

The rearrangement uses TRBV4-3 and TRBJ1-2, with D maybe TRBD1 (6 bases). V was trimmed by 0 bases and J by 5 bases, leaving 10 bases between them. This CDR3 is 14 amino acids long. In germline, CDR1 is LGHNA, CDR2 YSLEER. As DNA, the CDR3 is TGCGCCAGCAGCCAAGAGGTCAGGGGATATGGCTACACCTTC. Protein sequence: CASSQEVRGYGYTF.

The rearrangement joins TRBV6-5 to TRBJ1-3, with 7 nucleotides matching TRBD1. Germline CDR1 MNHEY, CDR2 SVGAGI. CDR3 size: 15 residues. J lost 1 base, V lost 6 bases, and 6 bases had no gene match. This CDR3 reads CASRPGQFSGNTIYF. The CDR3 DNA sequence: TGTGCCAGCAGACCGGGACAGTTTTCTGGAAACACCATATATTTT.

The genes are TRBV27 and TRBJ2-7, with TRBD1 matching 10 bases. The V gene's germline CDR1 is MNHEY and CDR2 SMNVEV (reference sequence). The ends lost 4 bases at V and 3 bases at J; junction bases unmatched: 6. The CDR3 contains 15 residues. The CDR3 loop reads CASSSSRDRGYEQYF. The CDR3 DNA reads TGTGCCAGCAGTTCGTCCCGGGACAGGGGCTACGAGCAGTACTTC.

The V and J genes are TRBV5-1 and TRBJ2-3; 10 nucleotides match TRBD2. The CDR3 covers 15 residues. The germline V gene has CDR1 SGHRS and CDR2 YFSETQ. The V segment lost 4 bases and the J segment 1 base; nucleotides outside the gene matches: 3. The DNA for the CDR3 is TGCGCCAGCAGCCCCGGGACTAGCGGCACAGATACGCAGTATTTT. This sequence encodes CASSPGTSGTDTQYF.

The chain links TRBV7-6 to TRBJ2-1; 7 bases map to TRBD2. The length of the CDR3 is 14 residues. Germline CDR1 is SGHVS and CDR2 is FNYEAQ. Trimming took 4 bases from V and 10 from J; bases not matched to a gene: 10. The CDR3 DNA follows: TGTGCCAGCAGCTATTCCGGGGGGTCAAAGGAGCAGTTCTTC. Translated: CASSYSGGSKEQFF.

This clone was picked up one time. This chain connects TRBV5-4 to TRBJ2-5; possible D gene TRBD2, 6 bases. The CDR3 is 14 amino acids. Germline V gene data show CDR1 as SGHNT and CDR2 as YYREEE (reference sequence). Trimming stripped 0 bases from V and 5 bases from J, with 11 bases between. In nucleotides, the CDR3 is TGTGCCAGCAGCTTGGAAGGAGGAGGGGAGACCCAGTACTTC. Translating it yields CASSLEGGGETQYF.

The chain uses TRBV28 and TRBJ1-5, with TRBD1 matching over 7 bases. This CDR3 region has 17 residues. CDR1 MDHEN and CDR2 SYDVKM come from the germline V gene. V lost 4 bases and J lost 5; bases outside the gene matches: 14. Here the CDR3 DNA reads TGTGCCAGCAGTTCCCAAACCCAAGGGACAGTCCATCAGCCCCAGCATTTT. This gives the protein CASSSQTQGTVHQPQHF. The full variable domain, in which reference TRBV28 and TRBJ1-5 provide the parts outside the CDR3, is DVKVTQSSRYLVKRTGEKVFLECVQDMDHENMFWYRQDPGLGLRLIYFSYDVKMKEKGDIPEGYSVSREKKERFSLILESASTNQTSMYLCASSSQTQGTVHQPQHFGDGTRLSIL.

The chain recombines TRBV14 with TRBJ2-7, with 8 bases aligning to TRBD1. V was clipped by 5 bases and J by 5 bases; unmatched bases: 5. From germline, CDR1 is SGHDN and CDR2 FVKESK. The CDR3 is 13 residues long. The CDR3 DNA is TGTGCCAGCAGCACCTGGACAGGGCACGAGCAGTACTTC. The encoded protein is CASSTWTGHEQYF. Filled out from reference TRBV14 and TRBJ2-7, the complete variable domain reads EAGVTQFPSHSVIEKGQTVTLRCDPISGHDNLYWYRRVMGKEIKFLLHFVKESKQDESGMPNNRFLAERTGGTYSTLKVQPAELEDSGVYFCASSTWTGHEQYFGPGTRLTVT.

The chain has TRBV29-1 and TRBJ2-2; 8 bases align to TRBD2. This CDR3 spans 19 amino acids. CDR1 and CDR2 (germline): SQVTM, ANQGSEA. The V gene end was trimmed by 0 bases and the J gene end by 4 bases; junction bases not matched to a gene: 16. The CDR3 here is CSVEDQGHRAGGPTGELFF. CDR3 bases: TGCAGCGTTGAAGACCAGGGCCATAGGGCGGGAGGCCCCACCGGGGAGCTGTTTTTT.

This clone appeared once. V usage is TRBV4-2 and J usage is TRBJ2-7; the match to TRBD2 covers 10 bases. The CDR3 spans 18 residues. CDR1 LGHNA and CDR2 YNFKEQ come from the germline V gene. The ends lost 0 bases at V and 2 bases at J; junction bases unmatched: 10. The CDR3 loop reads CASSQDRLLTSGTYEQYF. The CDR3 DNA reads as TGTGCCAGCAGCCAAGATCGACTACTCACTAGCGGGACCTACGAGCAGTACTTC.

This chain joins TRBV29-1 and TRBJ1-2; tentatively, D is TRBD1 (5 bases). The V gene lost 6 bases and the J gene lost 7 bases, with 15 bases spanning the gap. Germline CDR1 reads SQVTM; CDR2 reads ANQGSEA. This CDR3 region has 12 residues. The CDR3 region is CSVALGGSGYTF. The CDR3 DNA reads TGCAGCGTGGCCCTCGGGGGGTCTGGCTACACCTTC. The variable domain in full, completed from reference TRBV29-1 and TRBJ1-2, reads SAVISQKPSRDICQRGTSLTIQCQVDSQVTMMFWYRQQPGQSLTLIATANQGSEATYESGFVIDKFPISRPNLTFSTLTVSNMSPEDSSIYLCSVALGGSGYTFGSGTRLTVV.

The chain links TRBV19 to TRBJ1-2; 10 nucleotides line up with TRBD1. Germline V gene data show CDR1 as LNHDA and CDR2 as SQIVND (reference sequence). Unmatched junction bases numbered 4, after V lost 4 bases and J lost 8 bases. CDR3 length: 13 residues. The CDR3 spells CASSTRQGAGYTF. DNA for the CDR3: TGTGCCAGTAGTACCCGACAGGGGGCCGGCTACACCTTC.

The chain recombines TRBV11-2 with TRBJ2-1; 7 positions match TRBD2. The germline V gene has CDR1 SGHAT and CDR2 FQNNGV. The CDR3 totals 14 residues. The junction had 4 bases not matched to a gene; V was cut back by 2 bases and J by 6 bases. CDR3 amino acids: CASSLSKRGNEQFF. CDR3 bases: TGTGCCAGCAGCTTATCCAAGCGGGGCAATGAGCAGTTCTTC.

This chain uses TRBV6-1 with TRBJ1-1; 8 bases are a match to TRBD1. V lost 6 bases and J lost 0; bases outside the gene matches: 6. The CDR3 totals 15 residues. Germline CDR1 MNHNS, CDR2 SASEGT. Here the CDR3 reads CASSPRDRLNTEAFF. CDR3 in DNA: TGTGCCAGCAGCCCAAGGGACAGGCTGAACACTGAAGCTTTCTTT.

This chain links TRBV6-4 with TRBJ2-3, with 8 nucleotides matching TRBD2. The CDR3 length is 15 residues. Looked up from germline, CDR1 is MRHNA and CDR2 is SNTAGT. V lost 5 bases and J lost 3; bases outside the gene matches: 7. CDR3 coding DNA: TGTGCCAGCAGTAGGAGCGGGAGTGGGACAGATACGCAGTATTTT. Amino acids: CASSRSGSGTDTQYF.

This clone showed up just once. The V gene is TRBV2, the J gene TRBJ2-2; unclear D gene. V was trimmed by 3 bases and J by 1 base, leaving 3 bases between them. The CDR3 sequence is 13 residues long. Germline V gives CDR1 SNHLY, CDR2 FYNNEI. CDR3 region: CASSDWNTGELFF. The CDR3 DNA reads TGTGCCAGCAGTGACTGGAACACCGGGGAGCTGTTTTTT.

The CDR3 DNA follows: TGTGCCAGCATCCCTGGGACTAGCGCTCAAGAGACCCAGTACTTC. It encodes CASIPGTSAQETQYF. J is TRBJ2-5 and V is TRBV7-9; TRBD2 matches 10 bases. The germline CDR1 and CDR2 sequences are SEHNR and FQNEAQ (reference sequence). J gave up 2 bases and V 7 bases, and 7 bases lay outside the gene matches. The CDR3 runs 15 residues. The variable domain in full, completed from reference TRBV7-9 and TRBJ2-5, reads DTGVSQNPRHKITKRGQNVTFRCDPISEHNRLYWYRQTLGQGPEFLTYFQNEAQLEKSRLLSDRFSAERPKGSFSTLEIQRTEQGDSAMYLCASIPGTSAQETQYFGPGTRLLVL.

V usage is TRBV5-6 and J usage is TRBJ2-7, with a tentative D call TRBD1 (8 bases). V lost 3 bases and J lost 3, with 22 bases in between. The CDR3 consists of 17 residues. Germline V gene data show CDR1 as SGHDT and CDR2 as YYEEEE. The CDR3 here is CASSYYLQGGQSYEQYF. CDR3 bases: TGTGCCAGCAGCTACTACTTACAGGGGGGGCAGAGCTACGAGCAGTACTTC. Drawing the rest from reference TRBV5-6 and TRBJ2-7, the complete variable domain is DAGVTQSPTHLIKTRGQQVTLRCSPKSGHDTVSWYQQALGQGPQFIFQYYEEEERQRGNFPDRFSGHQFPNYSSELNVNALLLGDSALYLCASSYYLQGGQSYEQYFGPGTRLTVT.

The chain joins TRBV4-1 to TRBJ2-2; D is perhaps TRBD1 (6 bases). The V end lost 8 bases, the J end lost 0 bases, and 13 bases lay between the germline ends. Germline lookup yields CDR1 MGHRA and CDR2 YSYEKL. This CDR3 is built from 15 residues. The CDR3 reads CASATGHSNTGELFF. Written as DNA, the CDR3 is TGCGCCAGCGCCACGGGACACTCGAACACCGGGGAGCTGTTTTTT.

This clone has a single count. V gene TRBV6-6 combines with J gene TRBJ1-1; no firm D call. The germline V and J ends were trimmed by 0 bases and 4 bases, with 9 bases remaining between them. The CDR3 length is 14 residues. Germline CDR1 is MNHNY and CDR2 is SVGAGI (reference sequence). The CDR3 sequence is CASSYSYEGTEAFF. CDR3 coding DNA: TGTGCCAGCAGTTACTCATATGAGGGCACTGAAGCTTTCTTT.

The chain joins TRBV28 to TRBJ1-3; D might be TRBD1 (5 bases). Trimming cost V 2 bases and J 3 bases, with 8 bases left between them. CDR3 length equals 14 residues. The germline gives CDR1 MDHEN, CDR2 SYDVKM. This chain's CDR3 is CASSLTGHGNTIYF. The CDR3 nucleotides are TGTGCCAGCAGTTTAACAGGACATGGAAACACCATATATTTT.

This clone appeared a few times. This sequence joins TRBV29-1 and TRBJ1-1, with 7 nucleotides matching TRBD1. The junction had 2 bases not matched to a gene; V was cut back by 7 bases and J by 3 bases. Germline CDR1 reads SQVTM; CDR2 reads ANQGSEA. The CDR3 covers 11 residues. The CDR3 bases are TGCAGCGGAGGGACAGACACTGAAGCTTTCTTT. As protein: CSGGTDTEAFF.

This clone was observed a handful of times. This CDR3 is CASSRQGRAFF. DNA for the CDR3: TGCGCCAGCAGCCGACAGGGCCGGGCTTTCTTT. The genes are TRBV5-1 and TRBJ1-1, with 7 bases identical to TRBD1. Germline V gene sequence: CDR1 SGHRS, CDR2 YFSETQ. V lost 4 bases, J lost 11 bases, and 5 bases stayed unmatched. The CDR3 contains 11 residues.

The chain has TRBV18 and TRBJ2-1; TRBD2 matches at 8 bases. The V gene's germline CDR1 is KGHSH and CDR2 LQKENI. The CDR3 totals 16 residues. The trim removed 1 base at V and 7 bases at J, leaving 9 bases unmatched. CDR3 loop: CASSPRAGASGNEQFF. CDR3 in DNA: TGTGCCAGCTCACCACGAGCGGGAGCCTCGGGTAATGAGCAGTTCTTC.

This clone was counted only a few times. V gene TRBV18 combines with J gene TRBJ2-3; 13 bases are a match to TRBD2. The CDR3 sequence is 16 residues long. V gave up 5 bases and J gave up 2 bases; unmatched junction bases: 4. Germline CDR1 KGHSH, CDR2 LQKENI. Written as DNA, the CDR3 is TGTGCCAGCTCAACAGGACTAGCGGGAGTCACAGATACGCAGTATTTT. This codes for CASSTGLAGVTDTQYF.

This clone was recorded once. The genes are TRBV5-4 and TRBJ1-1; D possibly corresponds to TRBD1 (5 bases). CDR3 length: 15 residues. Germline lookup yields CDR1 SGHNT and CDR2 YYREEE (reference sequence). The germline V and J ends were trimmed by 1 base and 1 base, with 11 bases remaining between them. CDR3 sequence (DNA): TGTGCCAGCAGCTTGCTGGCAGGGTCGAACACTGAAGCTTTCTTT. Residues: CASSLLAGSNTEAFF. Combining the CDR3 with reference TRBV5-4 and TRBJ1-1 gives the whole variable domain ETGVTQSPTHLIKTRGQQVTLRCSSQSGHNTVSWYQQALGQGPQFIFQYYREEENGRGNFPPRFSGLQFPNYSSELNVNALELDDSALYLCASSLLAGSNTEAFFGQGTRLTVV.

The chain employs TRBV25-1 and TRBJ2-7, with TRBD1 identical over 12 bases. Trimming cost V 4 bases and J 6 bases; bases outside gene matches: 4. In germline, CDR1 is MGHDK, CDR2 SYGVNS. This CDR3 has 14 amino acids. For the CDR3, the DNA is TGTGCCAGCAGTGTCCGGGACAGGGGGCCCGAGCAGTACTTC. Translation gives CASSVRDRGPEQYF.

The chain employs TRBV6-1 and TRBJ2-1; 12 bases align to TRBD2. The V segment lost 3 bases and the J segment 3 bases; nucleotides outside the gene matches: 6. CDR1 is MNHNS, CDR2 SASEGT, per germline. This CDR3 is 17 amino acids long. CDR3 loop: CASSDLLAGGYYNEQFF. The CDR3 nucleotides read TGTGCCAGCAGTGACCTACTAGCGGGAGGCTACTACAATGAGCAGTTCTTC.

CDR3 coding DNA: TGTGCCAGCAGCTCCCACAGATACACAGATACGCAGTATTTT. Protein product: CASSSHRYTDTQYF. V and J are TRBV9 and TRBJ2-3; D is ambiguous. V gave up 4 bases and J gave up 2 bases, with 11 bases separating them. This CDR3 is built from 14 residues. The V gene's germline CDR1 is SGDLS and CDR2 YYNGEE.

CDR3 sequence (DNA): TGCGCCAGCAGCAACACAGGGGACATAGGAGAGACCCAGTACTTC. It specifies CASSNTGDIGETQYF. This chain joins TRBV5-1 and TRBJ2-5; 7 positions match TRBD1. CDR1 SGHRS and CDR2 YFSETQ come from the germline V gene. Unmatched junction bases numbered 10, after V lost 4 bases and J lost 4 bases. This CDR3 spans 15 amino acids.